Presented here are 18 T cell receptor beta chains from one specimen sequenced in a study of PD-1 blockade in classical Hodgkin lymphoma. The repertoire was sequenced with immunoSEQ multiplex PCR; TCRdb's copy has only in-frame clones and lacks some. Of 34,000 or so clones in the sample, approximately 90% were seen once. Time point reported: cycle 4 day 1 (C4D1), after less than seven weeks of nivolumab. Relapses following autologous stem cell transplantation were seen in all patients, with brentuximab vedotin exposure varying. Using magnetic negative selection, the CD4+ T cells were separated out of thawed PBMCs. Here the sequenced sample was CD4+ T cells from blood, taken before the fourth cycle of nivolumab. The receptors shown here come from a human donor with classical Hodgkin lymphoma.

V and J are TRBV7-3 and TRBJ2-1; D perhaps matches TRBD2 (6 bases). Germline values: CDR1 SGHTA, CDR2 FQGTGA. Trimming left V 1 base short and J 9 bases short, with 16 bases between. CDR3 length: 15 amino acids. The CDR3 nucleotides are TGTGCCAGCAGCTTAAGGGGGGATTTGGAAGCTGAGCAGTTCTTC. Its translation: CASSLRGDLEAEQFF.

For this clone: One end of the junction is discordant with germline, which a read error may explain. The rearrangement uses TRBV28 and TRBJ1-4; TRBD1 aligns across 8 bases. The CDR3 covers 21 residues. Germline V gives CDR1 MDHEN, CDR2 SYDVKM. The CDR3 reads CASSLFKGRDRTSATNEKLFF. As DNA, the CDR3 is TGTGCCAGCAGCTTATTTAAGGGGCGGGACAGGACCTCAGCAACTAATGAAAAACTGTTTTTT.

The rearrangement uses TRBV2 and TRBJ1-5; the match to TRBD1 covers 9 bases. V was clipped by 7 bases and J by 6 bases; unmatched bases: 25. The CDR3 spans 20 residues. Germline assignment: CDR1 SNHLY and CDR2 FYNNEI. CDR3 nucleotide sequence: TGTGCCAGCATTCAAGAATTCGGGGGACAGGGCGTTTGGGAGGCTCAGCCCCAGCATTTT. The encoded protein is CASIQEFGGQGVWEAQPQHF.

The chain uses TRBV30 and TRBJ1-1; TRBD1 aligns across 10 bases. This CDR3 is 16 amino acids long. Trimming took 2 bases from V and 2 from J; bases not matched to a gene: 8. CDR1 is GTSNPN and CDR2 is SVGIG in the germline V gene (reference sequence). CDR3 sequence: CAWSSWGDRGNTEAFF. CDR3 DNA sequence: TGTGCCTGGAGTTCCTGGGGGGACAGGGGCAACACTGAAGCTTTCTTT. Complete variable domain (other parts from reference TRBV30 and TRBJ1-1): SQTIHQWPATLVQPVGSPLSLECTVEGTSNPNLYWYRQAAGRGLQLLFYSVGIGQISSEVPQNLSASRPQDRQFILSSKKLLLSDSGFYLCAWSSWGDRGNTEAFFGQGTRLTVV.

As DNA, the CDR3 is TGCGCCAGCAGCCCGGGACTCCTCTATGGCTACACCTTC. It codes for CASSPGLLYGYTF. The chain couples TRBV5-1 to TRBJ1-2; D possibly corresponds to TRBD1 (5 bases). The V end lost 4 bases, the J end lost 4 bases, and 11 bases lay between the germline ends. The germline V gene has CDR1 SGHRS and CDR2 YFSETQ. The CDR3 sequence is 13 residues long.

This chain uses TRBV4-1 with TRBJ2-7, with 8 bases matching TRBD1. Trimming cost V 4 bases and J 2 bases; bases outside gene matches: 7. Germline V gene sequence: CDR1 MGHRA, CDR2 YSYEKL. CDR3 size: 15 residues. CDR3 in DNA: TGCGCCAGCAGCCCCTGGACAGGGTCGACCTACGAGCAGTACTTC. Translating gives CASSPWTGSTYEQYF.

J is TRBJ2-6 and V is TRBV29-1; D remains unclear. Germline V lookup: CDR1 SQVTM, CDR2 ANQGSEA. The V and J ends lost 5 bases and 0 bases respectively, with 14 bases between them. The CDR3 has 16 amino acids. The CDR3 region has the DNA TGCAGCGTTCCGAAGGCCGAGAGCTCTGGGGCCAACGTCCTGACTTTC. Translated, it gives CSVPKAESSGANVLTF.

The chain carries TRBV28 and TRBJ2-4, with D perhaps matching TRBD1 (6 bases). Per germline, CDR1 MDHEN and CDR2 SYDVKM. The CDR3 loop spans 17 amino acids. The germline V and J ends were trimmed by 4 bases and 4 bases, with 20 bases remaining between them. The DNA for the CDR3 is TGTGCCAGCAGTTCGTGGAAAGACAGGTTCACAAAAAACATTCAGTACTTC. This sequence encodes CASSSWKDRFTKNIQYF.

The V call is TRBV5-6, the J call TRBJ1-3, with a possible D match to TRBD1 (6 bases). The CDR3 has 14 amino acids. Germline CDR1 SGHDT, CDR2 YYEEEE. Trimming pared 2 bases from V and 2 bases from J, leaving 8 bases between. The DNA for the CDR3 is TGTGCCAGCAGCTTCGGGACAACTGGAAACACCATATATTTT. Translation: CASSFGTTGNTIYF.

The chain joins TRBV6-1 to TRBJ2-1; D remains ambiguous. Germline V gene lookup returns CDR1 MNHNS and CDR2 SASEGT. The CDR3 has 14 amino acids. V was trimmed by 0 bases and J by 10 bases, leaving 13 bases between them. The DNA for the CDR3 is TGTGCCAGCAGTGAAGCGGGGAATGCCAGGGAGCAGTTCTTC. It encodes CASSEAGNAREQFF.

V usage is TRBV5-1 and J usage is TRBJ1-2; 9 nucleotides agree with TRBD1. V was clipped by 0 bases and J by 5 bases; unmatched bases: 5. The length of the CDR3 is 15 residues. CDR1 and CDR2 (germline): SGHRS, YFSETQ. The CDR3 loop is CASSLDLGTGYGYTF. Here the CDR3 DNA reads TGCGCCAGCAGCTTGGACCTCGGGACAGGGTATGGCTACACCTTC. Combining the CDR3 with reference TRBV5-1 and TRBJ1-2 gives the whole variable domain KAGVTQTPRYLIKTRGQQVTLSCSPISGHRSVSWYQQTPGQGLQFLFEYFSETQRNKGNFPGRFSGRQFSNSRSEMNVSTLELGDSALYLCASSLDLGTGYGYTFGSGTRLTVV.

The chain uses TRBV11-2 and TRBJ2-1, with D perhaps TRBD2 (6 bases). This CDR3 region has 16 residues. Germline loops: CDR1 SGHAT, CDR2 FQNNGV. V was cut by 6 bases and J by 6 bases, with 21 bases left in between. The CDR3 protein is CASRSAGGTGGNEQFF. CDR3 coding DNA: TGTGCCAGCAGATCAGCGGGCGGGACTGGGGGCAATGAGCAGTTCTTC.

Only a few counts were recorded for this clone. The J gene is TRBJ2-5, the V gene TRBV30; D may match TRBD1 or TRBD2 (5 bases each). Germline values: CDR1 GTSNPN, CDR2 SVGIG (reference sequence). The CDR3 has 14 amino acids. V was trimmed by 0 bases and J by 4 bases, leaving 12 bases between them. DNA of the CDR3: TGTGCCTGGAGTGTTGGGGGAGCTCGAGAGACCCAGTACTTC. As protein: CAWSVGGARETQYF.

The chain recombines TRBV27 with TRBJ2-1; 10 bases match TRBD1. The V and J ends lost 7 bases and 9 bases, in that order; junction bases with no gene match: 6. CDR1 MNHEY and CDR2 SMNVEV come from the germline V gene (reference sequence). The CDR3 is made up of 13 amino acids. CDR3 DNA sequence: TGTGCCAGCACCGGGACAGGGGTTCGTGAGCAGTTCTTC. It specifies CASTGTGVREQFF.

This rearrangement joins TRBV19 to TRBJ1-3; tentative D call: TRBD1 (6 bases). Trimming cost V 8 bases and J 2 bases, with 22 bases left between them. CDR1 is LNHDA, CDR2 SQIVND, per germline (reference sequence). This CDR3 spans 17 amino acids. As DNA, the CDR3 is TGTGCCAGTTTTTTTACGGAGCGGGGGCGCACTGGAAACACCATATATTTT. Its translation is CASFFTERGRTGNTIYF.

The chain couples TRBV7-2 to TRBJ1-1; D perhaps matches TRBD1 (5 bases). Looked up from germline, CDR1 is SGHTA and CDR2 is FQGNSA. Trimming removed 7 bases at V and 2 bases at J, with 14 bases between. CDR3 size: 14 residues. The CDR3 DNA is TGTGCCAGCACCCGGATGAGGGGTAACACTGAAGCTTTCTTT. It encodes CASTRMRGNTEAFF.

The chain couples TRBV27 to TRBJ1-4, with TRBD1 matching over 11 bases. The CDR3 spans 16 residues. The trim removed 2 bases at V and 4 bases at J, leaving 3 bases unmatched. The V gene's germline CDR1 is MNHEY and CDR2 SMNVEV (reference sequence). CDR3: CASSLGTGGYNEKLFF. The CDR3 coding sequence is TGTGCCAGCAGTTTAGGGACAGGGGGTTATAATGAAAAACTGTTTTTT.

J is TRBJ1-1 and V is TRBV30; D uncertain. Germline-derived CDR1 and CDR2 are GTSNPN and SVGIG (reference sequence). This CDR3 region has 13 residues. V was shortened by 5 bases and J by 1 base, with 11 bases between the two germline ends. CDR3 nucleotide sequence: TGTGCCTGGGTAGCTTCTTGGAACACTGAAGCTTTCTTT. This encodes CAWVASWNTEAFF.